The 18 T cell receptor beta chains given below trace back to one sample, sequenced in a study of cytomegalovirus exposure and HLA in healthy donors. The protocol was immunoSEQ multiplex PCR, while the TCRdb copy is restricted to in-frame clones and leaves out a portion. Of approximately 98,000 clones in the sample, nearly 97% were seen once. Sequencing was performed on PBMCs. These receptors all come from a woman aged 18-30 years in good health and CMV-seronegative.

The V call is TRBV6-1, the J call TRBJ2-2, with TRBD1 as a possible D gene (5 bases). The CDR3 loop spans 14 amino acids. Germline CDR1 is MNHNS and CDR2 is SASEGT. V lost 6 bases to trimming and J lost 1 base, with 9 bases between them. CDR3 bases: TGTGCCAGCAGGCCCGGACAGAACACCGGGGAGCTGTTTTTT. This translates into CASRPGQNTGELFF.

V gene TRBV7-6 combines with J gene TRBJ2-5; 13 positions agree with TRBD2. V shed 5 bases and J 0 bases; nucleotides not matched to a gene: 6. Per the germline V gene, CDR1 is SGHVS and CDR2 is FNYEAQ. This CDR3 contains 17 residues. CDR3 amino acids: CASSSRTSGGNQETQYF. The CDR3 DNA follows: TGTGCCAGCAGCAGTCGGACTAGCGGGGGAAACCAAGAGACCCAGTACTTC.

The genes are TRBV7-9 and TRBJ1-4; perhaps TRBD1 as D (5 bases). The CDR3 sequence is 16 residues long. V was pared by 1 base and J by 7 bases, with 16 bases between. In germline, CDR1 is SEHNR, CDR2 FQNEAQ (reference sequence). The CDR3 nucleotides read TGTGCCAGCAGCTTAGATGTTGGACATGAAGGTGAAAAACTGTTTTTT. Its protein product is CASSLDVGHEGEKLFF.

V gene TRBV28 combines with J gene TRBJ2-1; 15 bases are a match to TRBD2. The V segment lost 2 bases and the J segment 8 bases; nucleotides outside the gene matches: 7. The CDR3 consists of 17 residues. CDR1 is MDHEN and CDR2 is SYDVKM in the germline V gene. The CDR3 loop is CASSLGGLAGGLDEQFF. CDR3 DNA sequence: TGTGCCAGCAGTTTAGGGGGACTAGCGGGGGGCCTCGATGAGCAGTTCTTC.

The chain has TRBV6-1 and TRBJ1-4; 9 nucleotides agree with TRBD1. The CDR3 is made up of 14 amino acids. V lost 5 bases, J lost 6 bases, and 4 bases stayed unmatched. The V gene's germline CDR1 is MNHNS and CDR2 SASEGT. CDR3 sequence: CASSFGTGYEKLFF. The CDR3 DNA is TGTGCCAGCAGTTTCGGGACAGGGTATGAAAAACTGTTTTTT.

The chain combines TRBV4-2 with TRBJ2-7, with 7 bases that match TRBD1. The CDR3 sequence is 15 residues long. Losses at the gene ends were 4 bases for V and 3 bases for J; bases not matched to a gene: 9. Germline CDR1 reads LGHNA; CDR2 reads YNFKEQ. CDR3 protein: CASSLGRGTDYEQYF. In nucleotides, the CDR3 is TGTGCCAGCAGCCTCGGCAGAGGGACAGACTACGAGCAGTACTTC.

This chain joins TRBV5-1 and TRBJ2-5; D gene uncertain. This CDR3 is built from 15 residues. CDR1 SGHRS and CDR2 YFSETQ come from the germline V gene. V was pared by 1 base and J by 1 base, with 11 bases between. CDR3 DNA: TGCGCCAGCAGCTTGCGGCCAGGAACCCAAGAGACCCAGTACTTC. Protein: CASSLRPGTQETQYF.

This chain connects TRBV27 to TRBJ1-2; D not certain. Trimming left V 5 bases short and J 8 bases short, with 15 bases between. Germline CDR1 is MNHEY and CDR2 is SMNVEV (reference sequence). This CDR3 spans 13 amino acids. The chain's CDR3 is CASSPAAGYGYTF. CDR3 nucleotide sequence: TGTGCCAGCAGTCCCGCGGCCGGATACGGCTACACCTTC.

The genes are TRBV6-5 and TRBJ2-3; a weak D match, TRBD2 (5 bases). Trimming removed 6 bases from V and 2 bases from J, with 12 bases in between. Per germline, CDR1 MNHEY and CDR2 SVGAGI. The CDR3 loop spans 14 amino acids. CDR3 nucleotides: TGTGCCAGCAGGGACTCCATCTCCACAGATACGCAGTATTTT. Its protein is CASRDSISTDTQYF.

The chain employs TRBV7-9 and TRBJ1-2; TRBD1 agrees at 10 bases. The CDR3 runs to 14 residues. V gave up 6 bases and J gave up 10 bases; unmatched junction bases: 11. Germline-derived CDR1 and CDR2 are SEHNR and FQNEAQ (reference sequence). CDR3 nucleotide sequence: TGTGCCAGCAGGCCGACAGGGGGCCACAACTTCTACACCTTC. Translating gives CASRPTGGHNFYTF.

The chain links TRBV4-2 to TRBJ2-7; TRBD2 aligns across 9 bases. The CDR3 is 19 amino acids. Germline V CDR1 and CDR2: LGHNA, YNFKEQ. Trimming cost V 4 bases and J 3 bases; bases outside gene matches: 19. CDR3 in amino acids: CASSLRAGASGEGSYEQYF. CDR3 bases: TGTGCCAGCAGCCTACGGGCGGGGGCTAGCGGGGAGGGAAGCTACGAGCAGTACTTC.

CDR3 bases: TGTGCCAGCAGTAGGTCGGGGGGGCAGTACGAGCAGTACTTC. As protein: CASSRSGGQYEQYF. The V gene is TRBV27, the J gene TRBJ2-7, with 8 nucleotides matching TRBD2. The V segment lost 5 bases and the J segment 4 bases; nucleotides outside the gene matches: 7. Germline V lookup: CDR1 MNHEY, CDR2 SMNVEV (reference sequence). The CDR3 spans 14 residues.

The V gene is TRBV5-5, the J gene TRBJ2-3; no definite D call. V lost 3 bases to trimming and J lost 0 bases, with 8 bases between them. Germline V gives CDR1 SGHKS, CDR2 YYEKEE (reference sequence). This CDR3 comprises 14 residues. This chain's CDR3 is CASSSTGSTDTQYF. CDR3 sequence (DNA): TGTGCCAGCAGCTCGACTGGAAGCACAGATACGCAGTATTTT.

The chain couples TRBV6-5 to TRBJ1-2; D gene unclear. The V end was cut by 6 bases, the J end by 10 bases, with 18 bases between. The CDR3 runs 13 residues. Germline V gene data show CDR1 as MNHEY and CDR2 as SVGAGI. The CDR3 sequence: CASSTDDTLLYTF. CDR3 in DNA: TGTGCCAGCAGCACTGACGACACACTGCTCTACACCTTC.

In its sample, this clone was seen a few times. The J gene is TRBJ2-7, the V gene TRBV28; D is possibly TRBD1 (7 bases). Trimming took 6 bases from V and 3 from J, leaving 15 bases between them. CDR3 length: 14 amino acids. Germline CDR1 and CDR2: MDHEN and SYDVKM. This CDR3 is CASRRDRGFYEQYF. CDR3 bases: TGTGCCAGCAGGCGGGACAGAGGTTTCTACGAGCAGTACTTC.

As DNA, the CDR3 is TGTGCCAGCACCGCGACTAGTTCCGCCTTCGCTCCGTTCTTC. This translates into CASTATSSAFAPFF. The rearrangement links TRBV7-2 to TRBJ2-1; possible D gene TRBD2, 6 bases. The germline V gene encodes CDR1 SGHTA and CDR2 FQGNSA. Trimming took 7 bases from V and 15 from J, leaving 25 bases between them. The CDR3 consists of 14 residues.

This clone has just one count. The genes are TRBV11-2 and TRBJ2-5; 16 nucleotides align to TRBD2. The germline V gene has CDR1 SGHAT and CDR2 FQNNGV. The CDR3 sequence is 15 residues long. The J segment lost 5 bases and the V segment lost 6 bases, leaving 3 bases of the junction unmatched. CDR3 coding DNA: TGTGCCAGCAGGGGACTAGCGGGGGGGCTTGAGACCCAGTACTTC. Amino acid sequence: CASRGLAGGLETQYF. The full variable domain, rest sourced from reference TRBV11-2 and TRBJ2-5, is EAGVAQSPRYKIIEKRQSVAFWCNPISGHATLYWYQQILGQGPKLLIQFQNNGVVDDSQLPKDRFSAERLKGVDSTLKIQPAKLEDSAVYLCASRGLAGGLETQYFGPGTRLLVL.

This rearrangement joins TRBV2 to TRBJ2-5, with 8 bases lining up with TRBD2. CDR3 length: 12 residues. Trimming cost V 8 bases and J 5 bases; bases outside gene matches: 4. CDR1 SNHLY and CDR2 FYNNEI come from the germline V gene. CDR3 protein: CASREGGETQYF. CDR3 coding DNA: TGTGCCAGCCGGGAGGGGGGGGAGACCCAGTACTTC.